Below are 26 T cell receptor beta chains sequenced from a single sample in a study of response to subunit inactivated influenza vaccine. TCRdb reprocessed the RT-PCR reads via MiXCR and lists one record per CDR3 protein. The data show roughly 500,000 distinct CDR3 sequences, with 16% seen just once and 3% held by the top ten. The sequencing used CD4+ T cells sorted from PBMCs, collected roughly 24 months after vaccination. Receptor source: a man aged 45 to 70 who received an inactivated influenza vaccine.

This clonotype was counted only a few times. The rearrangement links TRBV18 to TRBJ2-7, with TRBD1 as a possible D gene (6 bases). The germline V gene has CDR1 KGHSH and CDR2 LQKENI. The CDR3 length is 15 residues. V was clipped by 2 bases and J by 2 bases, with 13 bases between them. The CDR3 here is CASSPVVDRAYEQYF. CDR3 coding DNA: TGTGCCAGCTCACCAGTTGTGGACAGAGCCTACGAGCAGTACTTC.

This chain links TRBV7-2 with TRBJ1-1; TRBD1 might be the D (5 bases). Trimming removed 1 base at V and 5 bases at J, with 11 bases between. CDR1 is SGHTA and CDR2 is FQGNSA in the germline V gene. The CDR3 has 14 residues. The CDR3 region is CASSLVKGRTEAFF. For the CDR3, the DNA is TGTGCCAGCAGCTTAGTAAAGGGGAGGACTGAAGCTTTCTTT.

The CDR3 is CASRGQGVGSDTQYF. Here the CDR3 DNA reads TGCGCCAGCAGAGGGCAGGGGGTCGGTTCAGATACGCAGTATTTT. V usage is TRBV5-1 and J usage is TRBJ2-3; 7 nucleotides line up with TRBD1. CDR1 and CDR2 (germline): SGHRS, YFSETQ. The CDR3 extends over 15 amino acids. J gave up 4 bases and V 5 bases, and 10 bases lay outside the gene matches.

This clonotype has a count of ten or more. The chain joins TRBV7-2 to TRBJ2-5; D is undetermined. There are 15 residues in the CDR3. CDR1 SGHTA and CDR2 FQGNSA come from the germline V gene. The V gene lost 2 bases and the J gene lost 8 bases, with 18 bases spanning the gap. The chain's CDR3 is CASSLQHRQDGTQYF. The CDR3 region has the DNA TGTGCCAGCAGCTTACAGCACAGACAAGACGGAACCCAGTACTTC.

This chain connects TRBV10-3 to TRBJ2-7; D is perhaps TRBD1 (6 bases). Germline V gene data show CDR1 as ENHRY and CDR2 as SYGVKD. V was clipped by 6 bases and J by 4 bases, with 25 bases between them. The CDR3 has 17 amino acids. In DNA, the CDR3 is TGTGCCATCAGAGACCCCCTAGCTCCTAGGGGGACGTACGAGCAGTACTTC. This translates into CAIRDPLAPRGTYEQYF.

J is TRBJ2-1 and V is TRBV5-6; perhaps TRBD1 as D (5 bases). Germline V lookup: CDR1 SGHDT, CDR2 YYEEEE. The CDR3 is 13 residues long. Trimming took 2 bases from V and 8 from J, leaving 11 bases between them. CDR3 loop: CASSFAGNHEQFF. For the CDR3, the DNA is TGTGCCAGCAGCTTCGCAGGGAACCATGAGCAGTTCTTC.

This clonotype was seen more than once but under ten times. The rearrangement uses TRBV18 and TRBJ2-5; D not certain. This CDR3 contains 13 residues. Per germline, CDR1 KGHSH and CDR2 LQKENI. V lost 5 bases and J lost 2, with 9 bases in between. The CDR3 coding sequence is TGTGCCAGCTCAACCAACGGGCAAGAGACCCAGTACTTC. Translation gives CASSTNGQETQYF.

This clonotype was observed a handful of times. V usage is TRBV6-1 and J usage is TRBJ2-2; no firm D call. This CDR3 is built from 14 residues. CDR1 is MNHNS, CDR2 SASEGT, per germline. V lost 5 bases and J lost 1, with 8 bases in between. The CDR3 reads CASSPPMNTGELFF. CDR3 in DNA: TGTGCCAGCAGTCCCCCCATGAACACCGGGGAGCTGTTTTTT.

This clonotype was found a few times. This chain uses TRBV3-1 with TRBJ2-1; no clear D. The V end lost 4 bases, the J end lost 4 bases, and 11 bases lay between the germline ends. The CDR3 contains 14 residues. From germline, CDR1 is LGHDT and CDR2 YNNKEL (reference sequence). The CDR3 region is CASSPTYRYNEQFF. Written as DNA, the CDR3 is TGTGCCAGCAGCCCAACGTACCGTTACAATGAGCAGTTCTTC.

About this clonotype: A much larger clone lies a single base off, so this may be a read error. V gene TRBV10-3 combines with J gene TRBJ2-1; TRBD1 matches at 9 bases. This CDR3 contains 14 residues. The J segment lost 9 bases and the V segment lost 11 bases, leaving 14 bases of the junction unmatched. The germline gives CDR1 ENHRY, CDR2 SYGVKD. The CDR3 is CAVDKGQGTSEQFF. The CDR3 nucleotides read TGTGCCGTAGATAAAGGACAGGGGACGAGTGAGCAGTTCTTC.

The chain has TRBV11-2 and TRBJ2-3, with 10 nucleotides matching TRBD2. Germline assignment: CDR1 SGHAT and CDR2 FQNNGV. J lost 2 bases, V lost 1 base, and 6 bases had no gene match. CDR3 length equals 17 residues. The CDR3 is CASSLGTTSGFTDTQYF. CDR3 DNA sequence: TGTGCCAGCAGCTTAGGAACGACTAGCGGGTTCACAGATACGCAGTATTTT.

A single count supports this clonotype. One base away lies a much larger clone, so this may be a sequencing read error. The chain joins TRBV6-2 or TRBV6-3 to TRBJ2-1; 14 bases agree with TRBD2. V gave up 6 bases and J gave up 9 bases; unmatched junction bases: 4. Germline lookup yields CDR1 MNHEY and CDR2 SVGEGT. CDR3 length: 14 residues. CDR3 loop: CASSGTSGRVEQFF. The CDR3 DNA follows: TGTGCCAGCAGCGGGACTAGCGGGAGAGTTGAGCAGTTCTTC.

This clonotype has only a few counts. The chain combines TRBV5-1 with TRBJ2-3; D remains unclear. CDR3 size: 13 residues. V lost 0 bases and J lost 2, with 4 bases in between. Germline V lookup: CDR1 SGHRS, CDR2 YFSETQ. In DNA form, the CDR3 reads TGCGCCAGCAGCTTGGAACACACAGATACGCAGTATTTT. Translated, it gives CASSLEHTDTQYF.

Notes on this clonotype: At one end the junction does not follow the germline gene, possibly because of a read error. V is TRBV20-1 and J is TRBJ2-1; no firm D call. The CDR3 is made up of 12 amino acids. Germline values: CDR1 DFQATT, CDR2 SNEGSKA (reference sequence). CDR3 sequence reads: CSARANLGEQFF. The CDR3 nucleotides are TGCAGTGCAAGAGCGAATCTCGGTGAGCAGTTCTTC.

This clonotype was observed a handful of times. The J gene is TRBJ2-7, the V gene TRBV10-3, with 7 bases matching TRBD1. CDR1 ENHRY and CDR2 SYGVKD come from the germline V gene. Trimming removed 6 bases from V and 5 bases from J; junction bases left unmatched: 10. The CDR3 totals 14 residues. CDR3 in amino acids: CAIRGSGGTHEQYF. CDR3 DNA sequence: TGTGCCATCAGGGGGTCAGGGGGAACTCACGAGCAGTACTTC.

The chain employs TRBV20-1 and TRBJ1-6, with unresolved D. Per germline, CDR1 DFQATT and CDR2 SNEGSKA (reference sequence). The CDR3 sequence is 15 residues long. Trimming shortened V by 1 base and J by 7 bases, and 14 bases separated the two germline ends. Here the CDR3 reads CSARAASRLNSPLHF. CDR3 nucleotides: TGCAGTGCTAGAGCAGCCTCCCGCCTGAATTCACCCCTCCACTTT.

This clonotype was counted a few times. The chain is built from TRBV7-8 and TRBJ2-7, with D unresolved. CDR1 is SGHVS, CDR2 FQNEAQ, per germline. The CDR3 spans 14 residues. The V gene lost 1 base and the J gene lost 5 bases, with 12 bases spanning the gap. Here the CDR3 DNA reads TGTGCCAGCAGCTTAGACGAAACAGATCACGAGCAGTACTTC. It codes for CASSLDETDHEQYF.

This clonotype was detected only a few times. The genes are TRBV30 and TRBJ2-3; maybe TRBD2 (7 bases). Trimming took 0 bases from V and 7 from J, leaving 11 bases between them. Germline V lookup: CDR1 GTSNPN, CDR2 SVGIG (reference sequence). The CDR3 is 13 residues long. The CDR3 protein is CAWSVHGGHTQYF. The CDR3 DNA sequence: TGTGCCTGGAGTGTACACGGGGGGCATACGCAGTATTTT.

The sample holds many counts of this clonotype. The chain is built from TRBV20-1 and TRBJ2-3; no reliable D call. The CDR3 has 13 amino acids. Germline CDR1 is DFQATT and CDR2 is SNEGSKA (reference sequence). V was shortened by 6 bases and J by 4 bases, with 14 bases between the two germline ends. CDR3 protein: CSALRKGPDTQYF. The CDR3 DNA sequence: TGCAGTGCCCTGCGTAAGGGCCCAGATACGCAGTATTTT.

The V gene is TRBV6-2 or TRBV6-3, the J gene TRBJ2-1; 9 bases are a match to TRBD2. V was clipped by 1 base and J by 6 bases; unmatched bases: 4. Germline CDR1 reads MNHEY; CDR2 reads SVGEGT. The CDR3 runs to 15 residues. Here the CDR3 reads CASSYLAGVSNEQFF. For the CDR3, the DNA is TGTGCCAGCAGTTACTTAGCGGGGGTAAGCAATGAGCAGTTCTTC.

This clonotype was counted at least ten times. The chain employs TRBV5-1 and TRBJ1-2, with 8 nucleotides matching TRBD1. V lost 3 bases and J lost 3; bases outside the gene matches: 4. The CDR3 spans 14 residues. Germline V gives CDR1 SGHRS, CDR2 YFSETQ. CDR3 protein: CASSSAGGYYGYTF. The CDR3 DNA is TGCGCCAGCAGCTCGGCAGGGGGCTACTATGGCTACACCTTC.

In its sample, this clonotype was seen a few times. The rearrangement links TRBV5-1 to TRBJ2-7; D not resolved. This CDR3 region has 13 residues. Trimming stripped 1 base from V and 3 bases from J, with 8 bases between. Per germline, CDR1 SGHRS and CDR2 YFSETQ. CDR3 in amino acids: CASSLMSGYEQYF. CDR3 sequence (DNA): TGCGCCAGCAGCTTGATGTCCGGCTACGAGCAGTACTTC.

The chain combines TRBV10-3 with TRBJ2-3; no reliable D call. Trimming stripped 0 bases from V and 1 base from J, with 2 bases between. Per the germline V gene, CDR1 is ENHRY and CDR2 is SYGVKD. This CDR3 has 13 amino acids. CDR3: CAISESRTDTQYF. For the CDR3, the DNA is TGTGCCATCAGTGAGTCACGCACAGATACGCAGTATTTT.

The gene calls are TRBV3-1 and TRBJ2-3, with D perhaps TRBD2 (5 bases). CDR1 and CDR2 (germline): LGHDT, YNNKEL (reference sequence). CDR3 length equals 15 residues. The V end lost 4 bases, the J end lost 1 base, and 12 bases lay between the germline ends. The CDR3 region has the DNA TGTGCCAGCAGCCCAGAGGGAGAAGGCACAGATACGCAGTATTTT. Translating it yields CASSPEGEGTDTQYF.

This clonotype came up a few times. The CDR3 bases are TGTGCCAGCAGGGCCGGGACCCGTTATCAGCCCCAGCATTTT. As protein: CASRAGTRYQPQHF. This chain connects TRBV6-1 to TRBJ1-5; D might be TRBD1 (5 bases). This CDR3 comprises 14 residues. Germline CDR1 MNHNS, CDR2 SASEGT. V dropped 6 bases and J dropped 5 bases, with 14 bases sitting between them.

This clonotype was detected only a few times. The chain has TRBV4-1 and TRBJ1-3; D is unresolved. The V gene lost 1 base and the J gene lost 1 base, with 8 bases spanning the gap. The CDR3 extends over 15 amino acids. CDR1 and CDR2 from the germline V gene are MGHRA and YSYEKL. This CDR3 is CASSQGSRSGNTIYF. In nucleotides, the CDR3 is TGCGCCAGCAGCCAAGGGTCCCGGTCTGGAAACACCATATATTTT.